These T cell receptor beta chains were read from a single sample in a study of blood T cell repertoires in COVID-19. Produced via immunoSEQ multiplex PCR; TCRdb's table is partial and in-frame only. The repertoire holds tens of thousands of clones, with 60% to 85% as singletons. The specimen sequenced was peripheral blood. The receptor source for this set is a human donor in a cohort sampled during active COVID-19. Both conserved end residues are part of each CDR3.

TRBJ2-3 | TRBV6-2/TRBV6-3 | 12 | CASSRSLTTQYF
TRBJ2-5 | TRBV7-9 | 16 | CASSPRLAGGGETQYF
TRBJ2-1 | TRBV4-1 | 17 | CASSHMLGTSGRYEQFF
TRBJ1-2 | TRBV27 | 12 | CASSLQGNGYTF
TRBJ2-1 | TRBV4-3 | 16 | CASSHFSGSPRNEQFF
TRBJ1-5 | TRBV28 | 16 | CASSLWSGQGDQPQHF
TRBJ1-4 | TRBV6-1 | 16 | CASSEGAGRGNEKLFF
TRBJ2-2 | TRBV6-1 | 15 | CASSDWTANTGELFF
TRBJ2-7 | TRBV27 | 15 | CASSLGQGQLEEQYF
TRBJ2-7 | TRBV27 | 14 | CASSLSRDYGEQYF
TRBJ2-2 | TRBV30 | 16 | CAWSVPVATNTGELFF
TRBJ2-1 | TRBV27 | 14 | CASSFLAGGIEQFF
TRBJ2-2 | TRBV18 | 16 | CASSPPGEGLTGELFF
TRBJ1-2 | TRBV10-2 | 13 | CASKGTEHYGYTF
TRBJ2-1 | TRBV12-3/TRBV12-4 | 12 | CASSQTYNEQFF
TRBJ2-7 | TRBV28 | 14 | CASSWTGRLYEQYF
TRBJ2-1 | TRBV11-3 | 19 | CASSLNGLGGSPLYNEQFF
TRBJ2-1 | TRBV9 | 16 | CASSVGDRDTYNEQFF
TRBJ2-7 | TRBV6-5 | 15 | CASSYSGGDSYEQYF
TRBJ2-7 | TRBV12-1 | 15 | CASSSSGPSSYEQYF
TRBJ1-4 | TRBV28 | 13 | CASKGGFEEKLFF
TRBJ1-1 | TRBV11-3 | 14 | CASSPRDGNTEAFF